Listed below are T cell receptor beta chains from one sample, sequenced in a study of PD-1 blockade in classical Hodgkin lymphoma. The protocol was immunoSEQ multiplex PCR, while the TCRdb copy is restricted to in-frame clones and leaves out a portion. The table has 27,000 or so clones, roughly 80% seen once. The sample was CD4+ T cells from blood, taken at baseline. These receptors all stem from a human donor with classical Hodgkin lymphoma. The CDR3 runs from the conserved cysteine through the conserved F or W. A D gene is named only where the DNA matches it firmly. Not every row has a clone size; where given, it reads once, few, many or a size class.

v_gene	abundance	d_gene	j_gene	CDR3nt	CDR3aa
TRBV30	-	TRBD1	TRBJ2-3	TGTGCCTGGAGTGGACAGGGGGCGCGGTATACGCAGTATTTT	CAWSGQGARYTQYF
TRBV19	-	-	TRBJ2-3	TGTGCCAGTAGTCATCATGGGGGGGCTCGGGCAGATACGCAGTATTTT	CASSHHGGARADTQYF
TRBV6-5	-	TRBD2	TRBJ2-1	TGTGCCAGCAGTTACCCTAGCGGGGGACGTTACAATGAGCAGTTCTTC	CASSYPSGGRYNEQFF
TRBV29-1	-	-	TRBJ1-4	TGCAGCGTTGAAGGTCGTGGGACTGGGATTAATGAAAAACTGTTTTTT	CSVEGRGTGINEKLFF
TRBV1	-	-	TRBJ1-3	TGCACCAGCCGACGGGCAGGGCGCGGAAACACCATATATTTT	CTSRRAGRGNTIYF
TRBV28	once	TRBD2	TRBJ2-7	TGTGCCAGCAGGTGGCGGGGGGGCTTCGAGCAGTACTTC	CASRWRGGFEQYF
TRBV28	once	TRBD2	TRBJ2-1	TGTGCCAGCATCACTGGAGACAAACTAGCGGGGGGGCGGAATGAGCAGTTCTTC	CASITGDKLAGGRNEQFF
TRBV4-2	-	-	TRBJ2-7	TGTGCCAGCAGCCAAGATCCCCCAGGGAGCTCCTACGAGCAGTACTTC	CASSQDPPGSSYEQYF
TRBV14	-	-	TRBJ2-2	TGTGCCAGCAGCCAAGATGGGGGGAAGAACACCGGGGAGCTGTTTTTT	CASSQDGGKNTGELFF
TRBV7-3	-	-	TRBJ2-3	TGTGCCAGCAGCGCCCGGCCCCTACGGGAGCTGCCCACAGATACGCAGTATTTT	CASSARPLRELPTDTQYF
TRBV4-1	-	-	TRBJ1-1	TGCGCCAGCAGCCAAGGGATTAGGGACACTGAAGCTTTCTTT	CASSQGIRDTEAFF
TRBV30	-	-	TRBJ2-7	TGTGCCTGGAGTGTAACCCAGGGCACCGAGCAGTACTTC	CAWSVTQGTEQYF
TRBV7-2	-	-	TRBJ2-5	TGTGCCAGCAGCTTAAGGGTTGGTGGTCGGCTTTCCCAAGAGACCCAGTACTTC	CASSLRVGGRLSQETQYF
TRBV19	-	TRBD1	TRBJ2-2	TGTGCCAGTAGTTTAACACAGGGGCGAGGCACCGGGGAGCTGTTTTTT	CASSLTQGRGTGELFF
TRBV27	few	TRBD1	TRBJ2-7	TGTGCCAGCAGTTTCTCCGGGACAGGGGGCAACGAGCAGTACTTC	CASSFSGTGGNEQYF
TRBV18	-	-	TRBJ2-5	TGTGCCAGCTCACCAGAGACACGAGAGACCCAGTACTTC	CASSPETRETQYF
TRBV27	-	-	TRBJ1-5	TGTGCCAGCAGTTCCCCCGGGGTGGGCAATCAGCCCCAGCATTTT	CASSSPGVGNQPQHF
TRBV5-5	-	TRBD1	TRBJ1-2	TGTGCCAGCAGCGCGGGACAGCATACTATTAGCTACACCTTC	CASSAGQHTISYTF
TRBV7-8	-	-	TRBJ2-6	TGTGCCAGCAGCTTAGGCGGTTCTGGGGCCAACGTCCTGACTTTC	CASSLGGSGANVLTF
TRBV21-1	-	-	TRBJ2-7	TGTGCCAGCAGCTTCCGTTGGGGAGGAAGCTCCTACGAGCAGTACTTC	CASSFRWGGSSYEQYF
TRBV5-8	-	-	TRBJ1-2	TGTGCCAGCAGCCTTTCCGGGACTAACTATGGCTACACCTTC	CASSLSGTNYGYTF
TRBV30	-	TRBD1	TRBJ1-5	TGTGCCTGGAAGCCCCCACTGGGCAGGGGGAAGGGTCAGCCCCAGCATTTT	CAWKPPLGRGKGQPQHF
TRBV7-6	-	-	TRBJ1-1	TGTGCCAGCAGCCACCGGGGTTCTGAAGCTTTCTTT	CASSHRGSEAFF
TRBV5-6	-	-	TRBJ2-5	TGTGCCAGCAGCGTCCCGTCCCAAGAGACCCAGTACTTC	CASSVPSQETQYF
TRBV7-2	-	-	TRBJ2-3	TGTGCCAGCAGCTTAGAACCCAGGGCCTACACAGATACGCAGTATTTT	CASSLEPRAYTDTQYF
TRBV5-1	-	-	TRBJ2-5	TGCGCCAGCAGGCCTGGAGGACAAGAGACCCAGTACTTC	CASRPGGQETQYF